What follows are 21 T cell receptor beta chains derived from one specimen sequenced in a study of blood T cell repertoires in COVID-19. Sequenced by immunoSEQ multiplex PCR; TCRdb stores in-frame clones only, minus some. The sample carries 150,000 or so clones, 75% to 90% recorded once. The sequenced sample was peripheral blood. Source of these receptors: a young man with COVID-19, enrolled during active disease.

V gene TRBV3-1 (or the pseudogene TRBV3-2) combines with J gene TRBJ2-7; 10 bases are a match to TRBD1. This CDR3 region has 15 residues. V gave up 0 bases and J gave up 7 bases; unmatched junction bases: 6. Germline loops: CDR1 LGHDT, CDR2 YNNKEL (reference sequence). CDR3 nucleotide sequence: TGTGCCAGCAGCCAAGAGACAGGGGGCGCGGAGGAGCAGTACTTC. Its translation is CASSQETGGAEEQYF.

The J gene is TRBJ1-2, the V gene TRBV5-1; possibly TRBD1 for D (6 bases). Germline lookup yields CDR1 SGHRS and CDR2 YFSETQ. The CDR3 has 15 amino acids. The germline V and J ends were trimmed by 4 bases and 4 bases, with 17 bases remaining between them. Written as DNA, the CDR3 is TGCGCCAGCAGCCCGGTAGGGGGGGCGACCTATGGCTACACCTTC. This encodes CASSPVGGATYGYTF.

In regard to this clone: In this CDR3 the conserved last residue, phenylalanine or tryptophan, is missing, so a read error is likely. It is unclear where the CDR3 begins or ends on the DNA, so no DNA is shown, and the CDR3 is as TCRdb lists it. The chain carries TRBV20-1 and TRBJ2-3; the table calls TRBD1, which could not be checked here. The CDR3 is 8 amino acids long, termini counted. Germline V gives CDR1 DFQATT, CDR2 SNEGSKA (reference sequence). CDR3 loop: CSAPTGTL.

This chain connects TRBV5-1 to TRBJ2-7, with a tentative D call TRBD1 (6 bases). Trimming pared 2 bases from V and 2 bases from J, leaving 8 bases between. The length of the CDR3 is 13 residues. Germline V lookup: CDR1 SGHRS, CDR2 YFSETQ. CDR3 nucleotides: TGCGCCAGCAGCTTCACAGGGACCTACGAGCAGTACTTC. Its translation is CASSFTGTYEQYF.

J is TRBJ2-1 and V is TRBV28; TRBD2 is a possible D gene (6 bases). With 4 bases removed from V and 11 bases from J, the gap between germline ends came to 12 bases. The CDR3 runs to 12 residues. Germline CDR1 and CDR2: MDHEN and SYDVKM. CDR3 DNA sequence: TGTGCCAGCAGTTACCGGGACTCAAAGCAGTTCTTC. It translates to CASSYRDSKQFF.

The chain uses TRBV28 and TRBJ1-2; D is possibly TRBD1 (6 bases). V was shortened by 6 bases and J by 0 bases, with 11 bases between the two germline ends. Germline values: CDR1 MDHEN, CDR2 SYDVKM. This CDR3 spans 14 amino acids. The chain's CDR3 is CASRETGPNYGYTF. The CDR3 DNA reads as TGTGCCAGCAGGGAAACAGGGCCTAACTATGGCTACACCTTC.

This chain links TRBV19 with TRBJ1-1, with TRBD1 matching 7 bases. This CDR3 spans 14 amino acids. J was trimmed by 7 bases and V by 0 bases; bases with no gene match: 5. Germline-derived CDR1 and CDR2 are LNHDA and SQIVND (reference sequence). DNA of the CDR3: TGTGCCAGTAGTATAGATCGGACAGGAGTTGAAGCTTTCTTT. The encoded protein is CASSIDRTGVEAFF.

V gene TRBV5-6 combines with J gene TRBJ2-3, with unresolved D. V was clipped by 5 bases and J by 6 bases, with 13 bases between them. The CDR3 spans 13 residues. Germline V gene sequence: CDR1 SGHDT, CDR2 YYEEEE. The CDR3 coding sequence is TGTGCCAGCAGTGCCGGGTCCACGGATACGCAGTATTTT. As protein: CASSAGSTDTQYF.

With respect to this clone: This CDR3 is also generated by other DNA sequences in the sample. The chain has TRBV7-6 and TRBJ2-5; D is unclear. The CDR3 spans 12 residues. Germline V gives CDR1 SGHVS, CDR2 FNYEAQ. Trimming left V 0 bases short and J 5 bases short, with 4 bases between. The CDR3 bases are TGTGCCAGCAGCTTAGCGCGGGAGACCCAGTACTTC. This gives the protein CASSLARETQYF.

The CDR3 DNA sequence: TGTGCCAGCACCGGGTTCCTTAGCACAGATACGCAGTATTTT. Its protein is CASTGFLSTDTQYF. The V and J genes are TRBV2 and TRBJ2-3; D unclear. V lost 7 bases and J lost 0, with 11 bases in between. The germline V gene has CDR1 SNHLY and CDR2 FYNNEI. The CDR3 is 14 amino acids.

This clone appeared once. This chain joins TRBV29-1 and TRBJ1-1; 7 bases line up with TRBD1. CDR3 length equals 12 residues. Germline CDR1 is SQVTM and CDR2 is ANQGSEA. Trimming at V came to 5 bases and at J to 3 bases, leaving 3 bases not matched to a gene. In nucleotides, the CDR3 is TGCAGCGTTCCAACAGGGGACACTGAAGCTTTCTTT. Translated: CSVPTGDTEAFF.

The chain employs TRBV9 and TRBJ1-5, with D uncertain. The CDR3 is 15 amino acids. Germline V gene lookup returns CDR1 SGDLS and CDR2 YYNGEE. The V end was cut by 1 base, the J end by 2 bases, with 10 bases between. The CDR3 is CASSVSGDGNQPQHF. In DNA, the CDR3 is TGTGCCAGCAGCGTATCCGGAGATGGCAATCAGCCCCAGCATTTT.

The V gene is TRBV6-2 or TRBV6-3, the J gene TRBJ1-5; D gene ambiguous. This CDR3 comprises 13 residues. Trimming took 5 bases from V and 9 from J, leaving 14 bases between them. Germline V gene sequence: CDR1 MNHEY, CDR2 SVGEGT. CDR3 sequence (DNA): TGTGCCAGCAGTCCCTACGACGGAGCGCCCCAGCATTTT. Amino acids: CASSPYDGAPQHF.

This clone has more than one count but fewer than ten. The V gene is TRBV30, the J gene TRBJ2-1; a weak D match, TRBD1 (6 bases). Germline V CDR1 and CDR2: GTSNPN, SVGIG (reference sequence). V lost 1 base to trimming and J lost 9 bases, with 13 bases between them. The CDR3 totals 13 residues. The CDR3, as DNA: TGTGCCTGGAGTGCCAACTTGGGGGCTGAGCAGTTCTTC. Translating gives CAWSANLGAEQFF.

This clone appeared a few times. CDR3 nucleotides: TGTGCCAGCAGCTTATTTTCGTTGGGGCCAACGGATATAGGTACGCAGTATTTT. Translated: CASSLFSLGPTDIGTQYF. The chain recombines TRBV7-8 with TRBJ2-3, with D possibly being TRBD1 (5 bases). The CDR3 has 18 amino acids. From germline, CDR1 is SGHVS and CDR2 FQNEAQ. V lost 2 bases to trimming and J lost 8 bases, with 26 bases between them.

The chain joins TRBV11-2 to TRBJ1-1; D is unresolved. The CDR3 has 12 residues. The V end was cut by 9 bases, the J end by 4 bases, with 12 bases between. Per germline, CDR1 SGHAT and CDR2 FQNNGV. CDR3 residues: CASEIRGTEAFF. In DNA, the CDR3 is TGTGCCAGTGAGATAAGAGGCACTGAAGCTTTCTTT.

This chain uses TRBV9 with TRBJ2-1; tentative D call: TRBD2 (5 bases). There are 12 residues in the CDR3. Germline assignment: CDR1 SGDLS and CDR2 YYNGEE. V shed 3 bases and J shed 10 bases, with 11 bases lying between them. CDR3 protein: CASSELGGEQFF. The CDR3 DNA is TGTGCCAGCAGCGAGCTGGGCGGGGAGCAGTTCTTC.

This clone showed up just once. The V call is TRBV5-1, the J call TRBJ2-3; TRBD2 is a possible D gene (5 bases). The CDR3 is 15 amino acids. Germline-derived CDR1 and CDR2 are SGHRS and YFSETQ. V lost 0 bases and J lost 2, with 10 bases in between. DNA of the CDR3: TGCGCCAGCAGCTTGGATGCTAGCCCCACAGATACGCAGTATTTT. This codes for CASSLDASPTDTQYF.

This clone turned up a few times. This rearrangement joins TRBV7-9 to TRBJ2-7, with TRBD1 identical over 7 bases. The germline gives CDR1 SEHNR, CDR2 FQNEAQ (reference sequence). The junction had 6 bases not matched to a gene; V was cut back by 4 bases and J by 6 bases. This CDR3 is built from 13 residues. CDR3 nucleotides: TGTGCCAGCAGCTCCAGCGCAGGGGGCGAGCAGTACTTC. It translates to CASSSSAGGEQYF.

The chain recombines TRBV13 with TRBJ2-7, with 9 bases lining up with TRBD1. J lost 5 bases, V lost 1 base, and 6 bases had no gene match. The CDR3 contains 15 residues. CDR1 PRHDT and CDR2 FYEKMQ come from the germline V gene (reference sequence). The CDR3 sequence is CASSLAPDRGHEQYF. The CDR3 region has the DNA TGTGCCAGCAGCTTAGCCCCGGACAGGGGACACGAGCAGTACTTC. Looking up the rest from reference TRBV13 and TRBJ2-7 gives the full variable domain: AAGVIQSPRHLIKEKRETATLKCYPIPRHDTVYWYQQGPGQDPQFLISFYEKMQSDKGSIPDRFSAQQFSDYHSELNMSSLELGDSALYFCASSLAPDRGHEQYFGPGTRLTVT.

The CDR3 nucleotides are TGTGCCAGCAGCTTAGAAAGGGGTTGGGGCTACGAGCAGTACTTC. It codes for CASSLERGWGYEQYF. V usage is TRBV11-2 and J usage is TRBJ2-7, with D possibly matching TRBD1 (5 bases). The CDR3 contains 15 residues. Germline assignment: CDR1 SGHAT and CDR2 FQNNGV. The V end was cut by 0 bases, the J end by 3 bases, with 12 bases between.